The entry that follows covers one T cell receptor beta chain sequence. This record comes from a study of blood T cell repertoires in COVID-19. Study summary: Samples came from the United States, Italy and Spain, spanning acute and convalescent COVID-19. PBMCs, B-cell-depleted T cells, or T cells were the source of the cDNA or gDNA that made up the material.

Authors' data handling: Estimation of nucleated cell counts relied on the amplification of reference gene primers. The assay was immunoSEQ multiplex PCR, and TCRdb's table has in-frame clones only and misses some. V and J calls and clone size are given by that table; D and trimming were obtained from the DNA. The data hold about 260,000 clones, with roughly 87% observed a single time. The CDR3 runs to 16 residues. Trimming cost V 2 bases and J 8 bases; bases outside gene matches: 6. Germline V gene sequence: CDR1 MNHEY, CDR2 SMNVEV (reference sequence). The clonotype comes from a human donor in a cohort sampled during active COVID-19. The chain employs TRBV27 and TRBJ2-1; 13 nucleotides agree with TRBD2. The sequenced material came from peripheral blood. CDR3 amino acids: CASSLGGLAGVYEQFF. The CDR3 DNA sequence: TGTGCCAGCAGTTTAGGTGGACTAGCGGGAGTGTATGAGCAGTTCTTC.